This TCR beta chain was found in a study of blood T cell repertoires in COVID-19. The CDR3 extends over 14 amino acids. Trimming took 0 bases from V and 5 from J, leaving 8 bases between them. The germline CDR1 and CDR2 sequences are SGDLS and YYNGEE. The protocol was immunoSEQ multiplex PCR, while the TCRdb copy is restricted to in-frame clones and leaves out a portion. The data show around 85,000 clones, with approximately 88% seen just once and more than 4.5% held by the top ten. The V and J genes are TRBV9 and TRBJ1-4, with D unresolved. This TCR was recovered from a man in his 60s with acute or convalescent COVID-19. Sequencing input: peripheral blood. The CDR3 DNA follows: TGTGCCAGCAGCGTAGATTTGGGCAATGAAAAACTGTTTTTT. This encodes CASSVDLGNEKLFF.